Below, 21 T cell receptor beta chains from the same sample are listed, as sequenced in a study of blood T cell repertoires in COVID-19. The protocol was immunoSEQ multiplex PCR, while the TCRdb copy is restricted to in-frame clones and leaves out a portion. The sample lists some 400,000 clones; over 75% were seen once. The sample consisted of PBMCs or T cells enriched from blood (not recorded which). The receptor set was obtained from a man in his thirties or forties who had recovered from COVID-19.

This clone was counted a few times. The chain recombines TRBV12-5 with TRBJ1-1; a weak D match, TRBD1 (6 bases). CDR3 length equals 17 residues. V gave up 0 bases and J gave up 4 bases, with 18 bases separating them. The V gene's germline CDR1 is LGHNT and CDR2 FRNRAP. The CDR3 DNA reads TGTGCTAGTGGTTTGGTATCTCCCAGGGAAGGGGGCACTGAAGCTTTCTTT. This translates into CASGLVSPREGGTEAFF.

The chain uses TRBV24-1 and TRBJ1-2, with D tentatively TRBD1 (5 bases). V was clipped by 4 bases and J by 8 bases, with 10 bases between them. Looked up from germline, CDR1 is KGHDR and CDR2 is SFDVKD. The CDR3 totals 12 residues. The CDR3 reads CATSDRGFGYTF. DNA of the CDR3: TGTGCCACCAGTGACCGGGGGTTCGGCTACACCTTC.

This rearrangement joins TRBV6-2 or TRBV6-3 to TRBJ2-2; tentatively, D is TRBD1 (6 bases). CDR1 and CDR2 (germline): MNHEY, SVGEGT. The CDR3 totals 18 residues. The V end lost 2 bases, the J end lost 2 bases, and 18 bases lay between the germline ends. The CDR3 nucleotides are TGTGCCAGCAGTTACGACCGGACGAGGACAGTTAACACCGGGGAGCTGTTTTTT. Residues: CASSYDRTRTVNTGELFF.

CDR3 DNA sequence: TGTGCCAGCAGCCTTACGAAGGGGAGCACAGATACGCAGTATTTT. Residues: CASSLTKGSTDTQYF. The chain joins TRBV14 to TRBJ2-3; maybe TRBD1 (5 bases). Germline lookup yields CDR1 SGHDN and CDR2 FVKESK. CDR3 length: 15 residues. Deletions cut 4 bases from V and 0 bases from J, with 11 bases between. Full variable domain (remainder filled in from reference TRBV14 and TRBJ2-3): EAGVTQFPSHSVIEKGQTVTLRCDPISGHDNLYWYRRVMGKEIKFLLHFVKESKQDESGMPNNRFLAERTGGTYSTLKVQPAELEDSGVYFCASSLTKGSTDTQYFGPGTRLTVL.

This chain links TRBV10-3 with TRBJ2-5; 7 positions match TRBD1. This CDR3 has 14 amino acids. With 2 bases clipped from V and 4 bases from J, the junction kept 4 bases outside the gene matches. Germline CDR1 and CDR2: ENHRY and SYGVKD. The CDR3 bases are TGTGCCATCAGTGAGGACAGGGTAGGAGAGACCCAGTACTTC. Protein sequence: CAISEDRVGETQYF.

The rearrangement links TRBV6-6 to TRBJ1-2, with D perhaps matching TRBD1 (5 bases). Germline V gives CDR1 MNHNY, CDR2 SVGAGI (reference sequence). The V end lost 7 bases, the J end lost 6 bases, and 24 bases lay between the germline ends. This CDR3 is 16 amino acids long. The CDR3: CASIPETARWGDGYTF. DNA for the CDR3: TGTGCCAGCATCCCCGAGACAGCCAGATGGGGGGATGGCTACACCTTC.

The genes are TRBV6-5 and TRBJ1-1, with D possibly matching TRBD1 (5 bases). Germline CDR1 reads MNHEY; CDR2 reads SVGAGI. This CDR3 spans 13 amino acids. The ends were cut back, 4 bases at V and 1 base at J, with 7 bases in the middle. This CDR3 reads CASSSGQNTEAFF. In DNA, the CDR3 is TGTGCCAGCAGTTCCGGACAGAACACTGAAGCTTTCTTT.

This clone has more than one count but fewer than ten. The chain carries TRBV5-6 and TRBJ1-5; D gene unclear. The CDR3 totals 13 residues. The V gene lost 1 base and the J gene lost 4 bases, with 6 bases spanning the gap. The V gene's germline CDR1 is SGHDT and CDR2 YYEEEE. The CDR3 loop is CASSLTANQPQHF. DNA for the CDR3: TGTGCCAGCAGCTTGACAGCTAATCAGCCCCAGCATTTT.

This chain links TRBV30 with TRBJ2-7, with 13 bases matching TRBD2. Germline V CDR1 and CDR2: GTSNPN, SVGIG (reference sequence). The CDR3 is 19 amino acids. The V segment lost 6 bases and the J segment 0 bases; nucleotides outside the gene matches: 17. This CDR3 reads CACPVVRTSGGILSYEQYF. As DNA, the CDR3 is TGTGCCTGTCCAGTAGTACGGACTAGCGGGGGAATACTCTCCTACGAGCAGTACTTC.

The chain links TRBV29-1 to TRBJ1-2, with a weak D call TRBD1 (5 bases). CDR3 size: 12 residues. Germline CDR1 reads SQVTM; CDR2 reads ANQGSEA. The ends were cut back, 5 bases at V and 0 bases at J, with 7 bases in the middle. DNA of the CDR3: TGCAGCGTTCGGGGGGCTAACTATGGCTACACCTTC. This sequence encodes CSVRGANYGYTF.

The chain joins TRBV29-1 to TRBJ2-7, with 12 positions matching TRBD2. The CDR3 runs to 13 residues. After removal of 7 bases from V and 3 bases from J, the junction contained 4 bases not matched to a gene. The germline V gene has CDR1 SQVTM and CDR2 ANQGSEA. CDR3 region: CSAETSGGYEQYF. As DNA, the CDR3 is TGCAGCGCTGAGACTAGCGGGGGCTACGAGCAGTACTTC.

The chain has TRBV18 and TRBJ1-2; TRBD1 aligns across 7 bases. The CDR3 has 19 amino acids. Germline V lookup: CDR1 KGHSH, CDR2 LQKENI. The junction had 14 bases not matched to a gene; V was cut back by 1 base and J by 0 bases. CDR3 DNA: TGTGCCAGCTCACCACTTCCGGGACAGCAATTCATGGCTAACTATGGCTACACCTTC. Its translation: CASSPLPGQQFMANYGYTF.

V usage is TRBV6-2 or TRBV6-3 and J usage is TRBJ2-1, with 9 bases matching TRBD2. CDR3 length: 15 residues. The germline CDR1 and CDR2 sequences are MNHEY and SVGEGT. Unmatched junction bases numbered 5, after V lost 5 bases and J lost 3 bases. Written as DNA, the CDR3 is TGTGCCAGCAGTACCCAGCGGGGGGACTACAATGAGCAGTTCTTC. Its translation is CASSTQRGDYNEQFF.

V usage is TRBV27 and J usage is TRBJ2-5; TRBD2 agrees at 7 bases. J lost 5 bases, V lost 7 bases, and 13 bases had no gene match. In germline, CDR1 is MNHEY, CDR2 SMNVEV (reference sequence). The CDR3 covers 15 residues. CDR3 sequence reads: CASNPAAGRGETQYF. The CDR3, as DNA: TGTGCCAGCAATCCTGCAGCGGGACGCGGGGAGACCCAGTACTTC.

The chain has TRBV5-1 and TRBJ1-2, with D possibly matching TRBD1 (5 bases). V was pared by 0 bases and J by 4 bases, with 16 bases between. This CDR3 is 16 amino acids long. The germline V gene encodes CDR1 SGHRS and CDR2 YFSETQ. The CDR3 region has the DNA TGCGCCAGCAGCTTGGGAAGGGGTCCTACTTCCTATGGCTACACCTTC. It is translated as CASSLGRGPTSYGYTF.

V and J are TRBV6-5 and TRBJ1-5; the match to TRBD1 covers 8 bases. From germline, CDR1 is MNHEY and CDR2 SVGAGI. The CDR3 extends over 15 amino acids. V lost 7 bases to trimming and J lost 2 bases; unmatched junction nucleotides: 7. CDR3 sequence: CASTVAGGGNQPQHF. The CDR3 bases are TGTGCCAGCACCGTGGCAGGGGGCGGCAATCAGCCCCAGCATTTT.

The chain joins TRBV18 to TRBJ1-1; TRBD1 is a possible D gene (6 bases). Germline V gene sequence: CDR1 KGHSH, CDR2 LQKENI. Trimming took 3 bases from V and 5 from J, leaving 10 bases between them. The CDR3 runs 13 residues. The CDR3 coding sequence is TGTGCCAGCTCACCCAGGGGAAAGACTGAAGCTTTCTTT. Translating gives CASSPRGKTEAFF. The whole variable domain, remainder taken from reference TRBV18 and TRBJ1-1, is NAGVMQNPRHLVRRRGQEARLRCSPMKGHSHVYWYRQLPEEGLKFMVYLQKENIIDESGMPKERFSAEFPKEGPSILRIQQVVRGDSAAYFCASSPRGKTEAFFGQGTRLTVV.

The chain has TRBV7-9 and TRBJ1-1; a possible D gene is TRBD1 (6 bases). CDR1 and CDR2 (germline): SEHNR, FQNEAQ (reference sequence). The CDR3 consists of 14 residues. Trimming pared 5 bases from V and 9 bases from J, leaving 19 bases between. In DNA, the CDR3 is TGTGCCAGCAGCGTACTCGGCACCGGGGGGCAAGCTTTCTTT. Encoded protein: CASSVLGTGGQAFF.

The chain recombines TRBV30 with TRBJ1-1, with D maybe TRBD1 (6 bases). V was pared by 2 bases and J by 4 bases, with 8 bases between. The CDR3 runs to 12 residues. The germline gives CDR1 GTSNPN, CDR2 SVGIG (reference sequence). The DNA for the CDR3 is TGTGCCTGGAGTTTAGGGGGCACTGAAGCTTTCTTT. Amino acids: CAWSLGGTEAFF.

J is TRBJ1-5 and V is TRBV5-6; a possible D gene is TRBD1 (6 bases). The germline gives CDR1 SGHDT, CDR2 YYEEEE. The V end lost 6 bases, the J end lost 3 bases, and 19 bases lay between the germline ends. The CDR3 consists of 16 residues. As DNA, the CDR3 is TGTGCCAGCACTTGGGGGGGGCAGTCCTACAATCAGCCCCAGCATTTT. As protein: CASTWGGQSYNQPQHF.

The rearrangement uses TRBV4-1 and TRBJ1-2; D remains unclear. The CDR3 contains 18 residues. Germline-derived CDR1 and CDR2 are MGHRA and YSYEKL. The V gene lost 1 base and the J gene lost 7 bases, with 25 bases spanning the gap. The CDR3 loop is CASSQVLLGVTLVGGYTF. CDR3 DNA sequence: TGCGCCAGCAGCCAAGTCCTGCTGGGCGTGACACTGGTCGGTGGCTACACCTTC.